The T cell receptor beta chain described here comes from a study of control samples from healthy donors and cancer patients. Produced via immunoSEQ multiplex PCR; TCRdb's table is partial and in-frame only. The sample records roughly 74,000 clones, 94% being singletons. The source material was blood. The clonotype was recovered from a woman aged 18 to 35 in good health.

CDR3 sequence (DNA): TGTGCCAGTAGTGAAGCGGGCCGCTCCTACGAGCAGTACTTC. Its protein product is CASSEAGRSYEQYF. The chain has TRBV19 and TRBJ2-7; weak D call: TRBD2 (6 bases). The germline V gene encodes CDR1 LNHDA and CDR2 SQIVND (reference sequence). This CDR3 has 14 amino acids. Trimming took 5 bases from V and 0 from J, leaving 11 bases between them.